These 14 T cell receptor beta chains were sequenced from one sample in a study of glioma-infiltrating T cells. Amplification of TCR alpha and beta CDR3 regions from RNA used iRepertoire nested multiplex PCR. TCRdb reanalysed the multiplex PCR reads using MiXCR and keeps one entry per CDR3 protein. The sample includes about 110,000 distinct CDR3 sequences, less than 30% seen only once; the top ten take approximately 35%. Material for sequencing was glioma tissue, nonneoplastic brain tissue, or PBMCs (not recorded which). The source is a human donor with low-grade glioma or glioblastoma, undergoing nonglioma brain surgery, or in good health (not recorded which).

Worth noting for this clonotype: A much larger clone sits a single nucleotide away, making a read error possible. The chain recombines TRBV12-3 or TRBV12-4 with TRBJ1-1; 8 nucleotides align to TRBD1. This CDR3 comprises 14 residues. The CDR3 DNA is TGTGACAGCACCACGACAGGGGTGAACACTGAAGCTTTCTTT. This sequence encodes CDSTTTGVNTEAFF.

Of note for this clonotype: This may be a read error: a much more frequent sequence differs by one nucleotide. The chain links TRBV12-3 or TRBV12-4 to TRBJ1-1; 9 bases are shared with TRBD1. Losses at the gene ends were 1 base for V and 5 bases for J; bases not matched to a gene: 5. This CDR3 has 15 residues. The CDR3 DNA reads TGTGCCAGCAGTTTAGACGGGACAGGGAATACTGAAGCTTTCTTT. This gives the protein CASSLDGTGNTEAFF.

The sample holds many counts of this clonotype. The chain joins TRBV24-1 to TRBJ2-1; the D gene is possibly TRBD2 (6 bases). Germline V gene lookup returns CDR1 KGHDR and CDR2 SFDVKD. This CDR3 is built from 15 residues. Trimming removed 4 bases at V and 6 bases at J, with 15 bases between. The CDR3 region has the DNA TGTGCCACCAGTGAAGCTAGCGAAGCCCGCAATGAGCAGTTCTTC. This sequence encodes CATSEASEARNEQFF.

This clonotype was seen a single time. The chain has TRBV20-1 and TRBJ2-7; TRBD1 is a possible D gene (6 bases). The germline V and J ends were trimmed by 0 bases and 1 base, with 16 bases remaining between them. The CDR3 totals 16 residues. The germline V gene has CDR1 DFQATT and CDR2 SNEGSKA (reference sequence). The CDR3 reads CSARDPPGDKSYEQYF. The CDR3 coding sequence is TGCAGTGCTAGAGATCCCCCAGGGGACAAGTCCTACGAGCAGTACTTC.

This chain connects TRBV6-5 to TRBJ2-7; D gene uncertain. Germline CDR1 MNHEY, CDR2 SVGAGI. This CDR3 comprises 12 residues. Trimming removed 6 bases from V and 7 bases from J, with 13 bases in between. The CDR3 reads CASSFLYSEQYF. For the CDR3, the DNA is TGTGCCAGCAGCTTCCTGTATTCAGAGCAGTACTTC.

Worth noting for this clonotype: This may arise from a read error, as a much more abundant clone is one base away. The chain combines TRBV19 with TRBJ2-1; the D is unclear. CDR3 length: 14 residues. Germline CDR1 and CDR2: LNHDA and SQIVND (reference sequence). DNA for the CDR3: TGTGCCAGTAGTATACAGCCTTCCTACAATGAGCAGTTATTC. It is translated as CASSIQPSYNEQLF.

The J gene is TRBJ2-3, the V gene TRBV24-1, with 12 bases lining up with TRBD2. This CDR3 has 17 amino acids. Trimming at V came to 6 bases and at J to 6 bases, leaving 12 bases not matched to a gene. Germline CDR1 is KGHDR and CDR2 is SFDVKD. The CDR3 protein is CATSPATSGRAGDTQYF. Written as DNA, the CDR3 is TGTGCCACCAGTCCCGCGACTAGCGGGAGAGCGGGTGATACGCAGTATTTT.

For this clonotype: This could be a read error, since a much larger clone is one nucleotide away. J is TRBJ2-7 and V is TRBV7-2, with TRBD1 matching over 7 bases. Germline V CDR1 and CDR2: SGHTA, FQGNSA. V lost 2 bases to trimming and J lost 5 bases; unmatched junction nucleotides: 9. CDR3 size: 15 residues. Written as DNA, the CDR3 is TGTGCCAGCAGCTTATCCGGGACAGTCTCGGACGAGCAGTACTTC. Translation: CASSLSGTVSDEQYF.

This clonotype turned up a few times. The rearrangement uses TRBV5-4 and TRBJ1-1; D not resolved. There are 13 residues in the CDR3. V lost 2 bases and J lost 8, with 13 bases in between. Germline V gene data show CDR1 as SGHNT and CDR2 as YYREEE (reference sequence). This CDR3 is CASSFWLLGEAFF. For the CDR3, the DNA is TGTGCCAGCAGCTTCTGGCTCCTCGGAGAAGCTTTCTTT.

This clonotype was seen repeatedly, ten times or more. The V and J genes are TRBV20-1 and TRBJ1-2; D gene unclear. The V gene lost 3 bases and the J gene lost 4 bases, with 12 bases spanning the gap. The CDR3 loop spans 13 amino acids. The germline gives CDR1 DFQATT, CDR2 SNEGSKA (reference sequence). CDR3 bases: TGCAGTGCTAGCGATGGGGTTGCCTATGGCTACACCTTC. Translated, it gives CSASDGVAYGYTF.

In this sample, this clonotype turned up many times. J is TRBJ2-5 and V is TRBV20-1; 7 bases are shared with TRBD1. The ends lost 0 bases at V and 5 bases at J; junction bases unmatched: 12. The length of the CDR3 is 16 residues. Per germline, CDR1 DFQATT and CDR2 SNEGSKA (reference sequence). Here the CDR3 reads CSARDPGKGAGETQYF. In nucleotides, the CDR3 is TGCAGTGCTAGAGATCCTGGAAAGGGGGCAGGGGAGACCCAGTACTTC.

This clonotype was observed a few times. This chain joins TRBV4-2 and TRBJ1-1, with 7 nucleotides matching TRBD1. The trim removed 0 bases at V and 1 base at J, leaving 11 bases unmatched. The CDR3 totals 18 residues. CDR1 is LGHNA, CDR2 YNFKEQ, per germline. The CDR3 protein is CASSQDPGGRIGNTEAFF. The CDR3 DNA reads as TGTGCCAGCAGCCAAGATCCAGGGGGGAGGATCGGGAACACTGAAGCTTTCTTT.

Ten or more counts support this clonotype. The chain is built from TRBV19 and TRBJ1-1; a possible D gene is TRBD1 (6 bases). Trimming took off 6 bases at V and 0 bases at J, with 11 bases between the two ends. The CDR3 sequence is 14 residues long. The V gene's germline CDR1 is LNHDA and CDR2 SQIVND (reference sequence). The DNA of the CDR3 is TGTGCCAGTAGGCAAACAGGGTTGAACACTGAAGCTTTCTTT. Translating it yields CASRQTGLNTEAFF.

The rearrangement uses TRBV6-4 and TRBJ2-7; TRBD1 matches 12 bases. There are 17 residues in the CDR3. Germline V lookup: CDR1 MRHNA, CDR2 SNTAGT. Unmatched junction bases numbered 13, after V lost 3 bases and J lost 7 bases. The CDR3 DNA sequence: TGTGCCAGCAGTGAACCGGGACAGGGGGCTCGAGTGGAAGAGCAGTACTTC. Its translation is CASSEPGQGARVEEQYF.